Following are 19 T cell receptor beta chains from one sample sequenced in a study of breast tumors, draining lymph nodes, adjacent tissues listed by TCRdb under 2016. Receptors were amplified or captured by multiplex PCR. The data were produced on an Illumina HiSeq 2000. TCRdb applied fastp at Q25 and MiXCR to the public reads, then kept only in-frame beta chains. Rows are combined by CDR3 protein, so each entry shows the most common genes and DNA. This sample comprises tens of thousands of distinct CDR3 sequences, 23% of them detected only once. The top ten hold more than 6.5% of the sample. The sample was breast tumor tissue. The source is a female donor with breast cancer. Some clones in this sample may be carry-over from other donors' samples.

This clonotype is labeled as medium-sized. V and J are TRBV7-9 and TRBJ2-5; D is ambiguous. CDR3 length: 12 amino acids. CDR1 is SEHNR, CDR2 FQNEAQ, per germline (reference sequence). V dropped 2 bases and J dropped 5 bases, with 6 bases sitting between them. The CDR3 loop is CASSLLDETQYF. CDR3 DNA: TGTGCCAGCAGCTTACTCGACGAGACCCAGTACTTC.

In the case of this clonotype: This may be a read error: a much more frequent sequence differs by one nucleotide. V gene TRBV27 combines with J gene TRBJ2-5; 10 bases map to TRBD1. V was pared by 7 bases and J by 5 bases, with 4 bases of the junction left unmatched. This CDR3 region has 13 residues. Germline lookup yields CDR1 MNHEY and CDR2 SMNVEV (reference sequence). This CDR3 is CASNGQGGETQYF. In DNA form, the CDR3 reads TGTGCCAGCAATGGACAGGGGGGCGAGACCCAGTACTTC.

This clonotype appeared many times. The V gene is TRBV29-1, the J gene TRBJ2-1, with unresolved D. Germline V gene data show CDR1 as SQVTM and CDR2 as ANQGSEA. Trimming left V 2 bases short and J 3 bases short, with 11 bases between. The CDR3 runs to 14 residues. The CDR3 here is CSVEIRTFYNEQFF. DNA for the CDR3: TGCAGCGTTGAAATCAGGACCTTCTACAATGAGCAGTTCTTC.

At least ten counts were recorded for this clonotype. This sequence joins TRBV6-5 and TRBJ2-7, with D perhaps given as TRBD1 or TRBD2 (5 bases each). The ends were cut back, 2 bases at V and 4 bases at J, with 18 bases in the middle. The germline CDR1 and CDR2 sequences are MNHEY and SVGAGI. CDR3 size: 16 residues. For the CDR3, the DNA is TGTGCCAGCAGTTACGTGGGGGTCGGCAGATCATACGAGCAGTACTTC. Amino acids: CASSYVGVGRSYEQYF.

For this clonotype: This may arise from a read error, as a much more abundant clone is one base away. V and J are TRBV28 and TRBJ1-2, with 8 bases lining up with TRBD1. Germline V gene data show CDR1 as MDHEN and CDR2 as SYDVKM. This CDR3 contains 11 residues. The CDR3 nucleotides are TGTGCCAGCGGTACCAGGGGGCGAATATTCTTC. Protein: CASGTRGRIFF.

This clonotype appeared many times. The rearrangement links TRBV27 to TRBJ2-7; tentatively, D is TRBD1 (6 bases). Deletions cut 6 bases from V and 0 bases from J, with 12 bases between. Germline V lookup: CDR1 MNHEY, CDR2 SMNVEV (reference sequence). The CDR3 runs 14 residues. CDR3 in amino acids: CASRVGTTSYEQYF. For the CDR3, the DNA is TGTGCCAGCAGGGTCGGGACAACCTCCTACGAGCAGTACTTC.

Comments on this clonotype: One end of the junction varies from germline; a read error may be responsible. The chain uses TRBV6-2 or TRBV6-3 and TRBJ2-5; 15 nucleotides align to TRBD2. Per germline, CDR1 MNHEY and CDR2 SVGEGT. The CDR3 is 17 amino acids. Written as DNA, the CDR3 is TGTGCCAGCAGACCAAGGACTAGCGGGAGGGTGAGGGAGACCCGGTACTTC. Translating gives CASRPRTSGRVRETRYF.

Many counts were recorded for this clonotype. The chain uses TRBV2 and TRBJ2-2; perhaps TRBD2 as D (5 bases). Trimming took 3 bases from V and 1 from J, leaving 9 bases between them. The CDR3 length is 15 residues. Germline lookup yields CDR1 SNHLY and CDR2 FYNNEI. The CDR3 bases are TGTGCCAGCAGTGAGCTACTAGGGAACACCGGGGAGCTGTTTTTT. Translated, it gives CASSELLGNTGELFF.

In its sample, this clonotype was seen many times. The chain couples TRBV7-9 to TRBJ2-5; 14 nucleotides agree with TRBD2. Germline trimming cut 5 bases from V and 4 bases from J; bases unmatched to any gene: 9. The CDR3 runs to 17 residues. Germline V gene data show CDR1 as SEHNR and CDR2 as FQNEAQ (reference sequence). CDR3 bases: TGTGCCAGCAGCCTGACTAGCGGGGGGGTTCTGGGAGAGACCCAGTACTTC. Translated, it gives CASSLTSGGVLGETQYF.

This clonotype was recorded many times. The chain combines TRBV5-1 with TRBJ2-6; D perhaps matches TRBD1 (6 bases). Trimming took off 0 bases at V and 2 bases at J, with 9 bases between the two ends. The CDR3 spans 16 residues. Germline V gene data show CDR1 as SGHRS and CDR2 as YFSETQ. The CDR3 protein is CASSLDGQTGANVLTF. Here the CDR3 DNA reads TGCGCCAGCAGCTTGGACGGACAGACTGGGGCCAACGTCCTGACTTTC.

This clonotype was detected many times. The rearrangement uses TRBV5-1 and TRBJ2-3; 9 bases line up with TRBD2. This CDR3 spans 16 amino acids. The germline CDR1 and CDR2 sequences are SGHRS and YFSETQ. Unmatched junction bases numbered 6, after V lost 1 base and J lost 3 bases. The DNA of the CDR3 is TGCGCCAGCAGCTTGACAGCGGGGGGAGGGACAGATACGCAGTATTTT. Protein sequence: CASSLTAGGGTDTQYF.

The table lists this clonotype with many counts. The CDR3 bases are TGTGCCACCGGACGTCGGGACGTCCATCAGCCCCAGCATTTT. This translates into CATGRRDVHQPQHF. J is TRBJ1-5 and V is TRBV10-3; D possibly corresponds to TRBD1 (5 bases). The CDR3 contains 14 residues. In germline, CDR1 is ENHRY, CDR2 SYGVKD. V gave up 10 bases and J gave up 5 bases, with 18 bases separating them.

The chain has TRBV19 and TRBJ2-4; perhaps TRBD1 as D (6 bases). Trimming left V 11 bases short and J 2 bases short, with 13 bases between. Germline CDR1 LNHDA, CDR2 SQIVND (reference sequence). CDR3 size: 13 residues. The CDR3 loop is CASARGSKNIQYF. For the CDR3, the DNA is TGTGCCTCAGCGAGGGGGTCCAAAAACATTCAGTACTTC.

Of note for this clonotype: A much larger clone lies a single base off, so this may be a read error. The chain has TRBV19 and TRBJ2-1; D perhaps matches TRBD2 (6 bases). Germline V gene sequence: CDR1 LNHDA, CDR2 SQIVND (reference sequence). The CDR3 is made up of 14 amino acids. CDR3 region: CAGSIGGLGNEQFF. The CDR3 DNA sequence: TGTGCCGGTAGTATTGGAGGGTTAGGCAATGAGCAGTTCTTC.

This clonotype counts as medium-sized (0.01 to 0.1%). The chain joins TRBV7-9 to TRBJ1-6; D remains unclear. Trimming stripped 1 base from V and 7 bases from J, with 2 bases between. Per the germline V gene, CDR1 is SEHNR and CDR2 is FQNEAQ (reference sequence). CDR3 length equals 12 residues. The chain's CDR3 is CASSLVNSPLHF. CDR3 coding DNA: TGTGCCAGCAGCTTAGTCAATTCACCCCTCCACTTT.

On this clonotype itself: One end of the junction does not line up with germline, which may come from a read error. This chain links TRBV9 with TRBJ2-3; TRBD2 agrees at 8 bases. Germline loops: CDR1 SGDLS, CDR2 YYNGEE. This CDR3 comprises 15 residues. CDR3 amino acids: CAGSVSGTSTDTQYF. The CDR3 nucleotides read TGTGCCGGCAGCGTTAGCGGGACTAGCACAGATACGCAGTATTTT.

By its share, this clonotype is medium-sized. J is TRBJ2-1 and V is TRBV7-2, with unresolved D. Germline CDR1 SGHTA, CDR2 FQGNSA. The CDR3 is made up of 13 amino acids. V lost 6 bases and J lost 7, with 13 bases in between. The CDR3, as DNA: TGTGCCAGCAGTCATTCCCGGAGTAATGAGCAGTTCTTC. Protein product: CASSHSRSNEQFF.

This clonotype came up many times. The CDR3 here is CASGKDSYSNQPQHF. The DNA of the CDR3 is TGTGCCAGCGGTAAAGACTCATATAGCAATCAGCCCCAGCATTTT. V usage is TRBV6-6 and J usage is TRBJ1-5; D is unclear. V gave up 8 bases and J gave up 0 bases, with 14 bases separating them. CDR3 length: 15 residues. Germline V gene data show CDR1 as MNHNY and CDR2 as SVGAGI (reference sequence).

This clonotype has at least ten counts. DNA for the CDR3: TGTGCCAGCAGTCGACAGGGGGATGGCTACACCTTC. It translates to CASSRQGDGYTF. The rearrangement links TRBV6-6 to TRBJ1-2; 9 bases line up with TRBD1. This CDR3 region has 12 residues. J gave up 6 bases and V 5 bases, and 1 base lay outside the gene matches. Germline V gene sequence: CDR1 MNHNY, CDR2 SVGAGI (reference sequence).